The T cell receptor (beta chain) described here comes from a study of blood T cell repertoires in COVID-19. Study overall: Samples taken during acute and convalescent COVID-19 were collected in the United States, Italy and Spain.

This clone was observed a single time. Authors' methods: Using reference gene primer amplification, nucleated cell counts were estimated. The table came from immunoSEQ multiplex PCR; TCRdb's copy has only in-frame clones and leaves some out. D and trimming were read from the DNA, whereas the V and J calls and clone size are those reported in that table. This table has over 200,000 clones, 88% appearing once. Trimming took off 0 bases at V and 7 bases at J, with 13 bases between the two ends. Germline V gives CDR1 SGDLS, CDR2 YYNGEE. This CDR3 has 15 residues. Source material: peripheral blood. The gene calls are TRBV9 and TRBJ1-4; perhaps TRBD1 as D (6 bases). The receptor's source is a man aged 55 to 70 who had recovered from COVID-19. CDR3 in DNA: TGTGCCAGCAGCGTAGCTGGGGGCTCAGGTGAAAAACTGTTTTTT. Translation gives CASSVAGGSGEKLFF.